This record looks at one T cell receptor beta chain sequence and its context. As yet, its antigen is unknown. V was clipped by 11 bases and J by 1 base; unmatched bases: 5. The CDR3 is 12 residues long. Germline V gives CDR1 MDHEN, CDR2 SYDVKM. This sample is drawn from a study of cytomegalovirus exposure and HLA in healthy donors. Study results and limitations: The authors later linked a missense DCLRE1C variant to TCR beta V- and J-gene trimming. Fewer than 20,000 TCR beta sequences were associated with HLA alleles at 0.05 false discovery rate in a later analysis.

PCR amplification relied on 60 Vbeta primers (plus 13 Jbeta primers). Method: immunoSEQ multiplex PCR; TCRdb's copy keeps in-frame clones and lacks some. The table includes about 15,000 clones, 63% detected once. The sequence came from a woman in her fifties or sixties in good health and CMV-seropositive. The material sequenced was PBMCs. The chain links TRBV28 to TRBJ2-7, with 7 positions matching TRBD2. CDR3 sequence (DNA): TGTGCCTCCGGGGAGGGTTCCTACGAGCAGTACTTC. Amino acid sequence: CASGEGSYEQYF.